The clone carrying this T cell receptor (beta chain) was seen repeatedly, ten times or more. The data were taken from a study of tumor-infiltrating lymphocytes in oesophageal squamous cell carcinoma. TCRdb analysed the PCR reads with MiXCR anew, one entry per CDR3 protein. The repertoire holds around 6,200 distinct CDR3 sequences, about 14% seen once, with approximately 15% in the top ten. The germline V gene encodes CDR1 MNHEY and CDR2 SMNVEV (reference sequence). This CDR3 has 14 amino acids. Losses at the gene ends were 8 bases for V and 4 bases for J; bases not matched to a gene: 5. The gene calls are TRBV27 and TRBJ2-1; 10 bases fit TRBD2. The clonotype originates from a male donor with esophageal squamous cell carcinoma. The sequencing sample was made of esophageal tumor tissue. CDR3 residues: CASSSGGVYNEQFF. CDR3 nucleotides: TGTGCCAGCTCGAGCGGGGGGGTTTACAATGAGCAGTTCTTC.